This T cell receptor (beta chain) was observed in a study of OX40 agonist ivuxolimab in advanced cancers. This CDR3 spans 15 amino acids. V trimming: 0 bases; J trimming: 7 bases; junction bases outside the gene matches: 7. The germline CDR1 and CDR2 sequences are SGHRS and YFSETQ. Repertoires were generated with immunoSEQ multiplex PCR, while TCRdb's copy carries only in-frame clones and drops some. The top ten clones hold about 14% of a sample with 20,000 to 30,000 clones, over 70% of them seen once. Broader study findings: Fewer expanded clones were found on average in CD4+ than in CD8+ T cells.

With respect to this clone: Antigen: not known.

J is TRBJ2-1 and V is TRBV5-1; 7 bases fit TRBD1. This clonotype was obtained from an adult with an advanced solid tumor such as melanoma, head and neck, liver or kidney cancer. Sequenced here: CD4+ or CD8+ T cells sorted from blood, sampled in a trial of the OX40 agonist ivuxolimab. The CDR3 region has the DNA TGCGCCAGCAGCTTGGAAGGGGGCTCAGTGAATGAGCAGTTCTTC. The encoded protein is CASSLEGGSVNEQFF.